This entry describes one T cell receptor beta chain. The antigen remains unidentified. The test was conducted at deep level. Here immunoSEQ multiplex PCR was the method, and the copy in TCRdb shows in-frame clones only, minus some. The sample has about 1.5 million clones, 95% to 97% seen once. The V gene end was trimmed by 4 bases and the J gene end by 4 bases; junction bases not matched to a gene: 3. The CDR3 spans 15 residues. The germline V gene encodes CDR1 SGHRS and CDR2 YFSETQ. The data stem from a study of shared clonotypes between healthy human individuals. The wider study: Plates per donor: three CD4 naive, three CD4 memory, two CD8 naive, one CD8 memory. Findings and caveats of the study: Deeper or shallower sequencing was expected to change how clonotypes are shared among donors.

The J gene is TRBJ2-1, the V gene TRBV5-1; 12 nucleotides agree with TRBD1. The sequenced material came from naive CD4+ T cells sorted from blood. Sample subset: CD45RA+ positively selected. This receptor was identified in a man younger than 45 in good health. The CDR3 bases are TGCGCCAGCAGCAAGGGACAGGGGGCTTACAATGAGCAGTTCTTC. This translates into CASSKGQGAYNEQFF.